What follows describes a single T cell receptor beta chain. The CDR3 has 19 residues. Trimming removed 0 bases from V and 8 bases from J; junction bases left unmatched: 15. The germline V gene encodes CDR1 SGDLS and CDR2 YYNGEE. This specimen belongs to a study of blood T cell repertoires in COVID-19. Under the authors' procedure: How many nucleated cells were present was estimated from reference gene primer amplification. This table comes from immunoSEQ multiplex PCR, and its TCRdb copy is limited to in-frame clones, with some not included. D and trimming were read from the DNA, whereas the V and J calls and clone size are those reported in that table. The sample holds approximately 230,000 clones; about 87% are singletons and the top ten take about 6.7%.

The receptor was isolated from a woman younger than 45 with COVID-19, enrolled during active disease. Sample: peripheral blood. The chain carries TRBV9 and TRBJ1-6, with 9 bases lining up with TRBD1. The DNA for the CDR3 is TGTGCCAGCAGCGTAGATTCTGGAGCACAGGGGGCGGTGGATTCACCCCTCCACTTT. Its translation: CASSVDSGAQGAVDSPLHF.